This is a list of T cell receptor beta chains from one sample in a study of T cell repertoires in cytomegalovirus infection. From the reads, TCRdb called clonotypes with MiXCR, one entry per CDR3 protein. The data contain about 52,000 distinct CDR3 sequences, 15% to 25% of them singletons. Their specific antigens are unknown. The material sequenced was CD8+ T cells from cultured PBMCs, taken from culture after CMV antigen stimulation. The receptor source for this set is a human donor in good health (CMV status not recorded). Some clones in this sample may be carry-over from other donors' samples. Both conserved end residues are part of each CDR3. The order of the fields is D gene, J gene, V gene, clone size, CDR3 protein, CDR3 DNA. A D gene is named only where the DNA matches it firmly. Where a row states a size, it is once, few, many or the class of an expanded clone; other rows omit it.

D: -
J: TRBJ2-5
V: TRBV7-2
size: -
CDR3: CASWGQETQYF
DNA: TGTGCCAGCTGGGGTCAAGAGACCCAGTACTTC

D: TRBD1
J: TRBJ2-1
V: TRBV7-8
size: -
CDR3: CASTLRAGGNNEQFF
DNA: TGTGCCAGCACCCTGAGGGCAGGGGGCAACAATGAGCAGTTCTTC

D: -
J: TRBJ2-3
V: TRBV10-3
size: -
CDR3: CAISEWGSDTQYF
DNA: TGTGCCATCAGTGAGTGGGGATCAGATACGCAGTATTTT

D: TRBD2
J: TRBJ2-7
V: TRBV3-1
size: -
CDR3: CASSSTLAGGEQYF
DNA: TGTGCCAGCAGCTCCACCCTCGCGGGAGGGGAGCAGTACTTC

D: -
J: TRBJ1-1
V: TRBV27
size: -
CDR3: CASTPDTRGTEAFF
DNA: TGTGCCAGCACCCCTGACACGAGAGGAACTGAAGCTTTCTTT

D: -
J: TRBJ2-5
V: TRBV7-8
size: few
CDR3: CASSPRDLWGQETQYF
DNA: TGTGCCAGCAGCCCCCGGGACCTCTGGGGCCAAGAGACCCAGTACTTC

D: TRBD1
J: TRBJ2-2
V: TRBV7-6
size: -
CDR3: CASSPGTGKNTGELFF
DNA: TGTGCCAGCAGCCCCGGGACAGGGAAGAACACCGGGGAGCTGTTTTTT

D: -
J: TRBJ1-5
V: TRBV19
size: few
CDR3: CASIEGIFSNQPQHF
DNA: TGTGCCAGTATTGAGGGGATCTTTAGCAATCAGCCCCAGCATTTT

D: -
J: TRBJ2-3
V: TRBV5-6
size: -
CDR3: CASSLYTDTQYF
DNA: TGTGCCAGCAGCCTGTACACAGATACGCAGTATTTT

D: TRBD1
J: TRBJ1-5
V: TRBV7-6
size: many
CDR3: CASSSDRNQPQHF
DNA: TGTGCCAGCAGCTCGGACAGGAATCAGCCCCAGCATTTT